These 25 T cell receptor beta chains came from one sample sequenced in a study of T cell repertoires in ileal Crohn's disease. Method: immunoSEQ multiplex PCR; TCRdb's copy keeps in-frame clones and lacks some. The sample contains some 20,000 clones, 72% of which appear only once. The time point is: neoterminal ileum biopsy at postoperative endoscopy, about 6 months after surgery. Sequenced input: ileal tissue. These receptors all come from an adult with Crohn's disease.

There are a few counts of this clone. The rearrangement links TRBV19 to TRBJ2-6; 8 bases line up with TRBD1. V gave up 7 bases and J gave up 3 bases; unmatched junction bases: 11. The germline V gene encodes CDR1 LNHDA and CDR2 SQIVND (reference sequence). CDR3 size: 17 residues. The CDR3 loop is CASTPGRTGIGANVLTF. The CDR3 DNA reads TGTGCCAGTACCCCAGGCCGGACAGGGATTGGGGCCAACGTCCTGACTTTC.

The genes are TRBV2 and TRBJ1-1; 8 bases match TRBD1. The CDR3 runs 19 residues. Germline CDR1 is SNHLY and CDR2 is FYNNEI. Germline trimming cut 0 bases from V and 1 base from J; bases unmatched to any gene: 13. The CDR3 loop reads CASSEAWGQGQGGNTEAFF. CDR3 nucleotide sequence: TGTGCCAGCAGTGAAGCGTGGGGCCAAGGACAGGGCGGGAACACTGAAGCTTTCTTT. The whole variable domain, remainder taken from reference TRBV2 and TRBJ1-1, is EPEVTQTPSHQVTQMGQEVILRCVPISNHLYFYWYRQILGQKVEFLVSFYNNEISEKSEIFDDQFSVERPDGSNFTLKIRSTKLEDSAMYFCASSEAWGQGQGGNTEAFFGQGTRLTVV.

The chain combines TRBV19 with TRBJ2-3; TRBD2 matches at 8 bases. The V and J ends lost 5 bases and 5 bases, in that order; junction bases with no gene match: 6. The germline gives CDR1 LNHDA, CDR2 SQIVND (reference sequence). The CDR3 spans 14 residues. CDR3 sequence reads: CASSFGLAGDTQYF. CDR3 sequence (DNA): TGTGCCAGTAGTTTCGGGCTAGCGGGAGATACGCAGTATTTT.

The sample holds a few counts of this clone. The chain joins TRBV19 to TRBJ1-5, with 7 bases matching TRBD1. The CDR3 runs 16 residues. Looked up from germline, CDR1 is LNHDA and CDR2 is SQIVND (reference sequence). The J segment lost 0 bases and the V segment lost 4 bases, leaving 6 bases of the junction unmatched. Here the CDR3 reads CASSKGQTYSNQPQHF. The CDR3 nucleotides are TGTGCCAGTAGTAAGGGACAGACATATAGCAATCAGCCCCAGCATTTT. The complete variable domain, with remaining parts taken from reference TRBV19 and TRBJ1-5, reads DGGITQSPKYLFRKEGQNVTLSCEQNLNHDAMYWYRQDPGQGLRLIYYSQIVNDFQKGDIAEGYSVSREKKESFPLTVTSAQKNPTAFYLCASSKGQTYSNQPQHFGDGTRLSIL.

The chain is built from TRBV7-2 and TRBJ1-1; D remains unclear. This CDR3 has 13 amino acids. CDR1 SGHTA and CDR2 FQGNSA come from the germline V gene. Deletions cut 6 bases from V and 5 bases from J, with 13 bases between. CDR3 in DNA: TGTGCCAGCAGTTCCCGACTCATAACTGAAGCTTTCTTT. Its translation: CASSSRLITEAFF.

The J gene is TRBJ1-6, the V gene TRBV27; tentative D call: TRBD1 (5 bases). CDR1 MNHEY and CDR2 SMNVEV come from the germline V gene (reference sequence). The CDR3 has 17 residues. The germline V and J ends were trimmed by 1 base and 2 bases, with 12 bases remaining between them. This chain's CDR3 is CASSLFSGGTYNSPLHF. DNA for the CDR3: TGTGCCAGCAGTTTATTTTCCGGGGGGACCTATAATTCACCCCTCCACTTT.

This clone was detected a few times. The chain couples TRBV6-1 to TRBJ2-3; a possible D gene is TRBD2 (5 bases). The CDR3 loop spans 15 amino acids. CDR1 and CDR2 (germline): MNHNS, SASEGT. The V and J ends lost 8 bases and 2 bases respectively, with 17 bases between them. For the CDR3, the DNA is TGTGCCAGCCCGACTACAACGAGAATCACAGATACGCAGTATTTT. Protein sequence: CASPTTTRITDTQYF.

This chain uses TRBV7-6 with TRBJ2-5; a possible D gene is TRBD1 (5 bases). CDR3 size: 17 residues. Germline values: CDR1 SGHVS, CDR2 FNYEAQ. Trimming took 5 bases from V and 1 from J, leaving 20 bases between them. The CDR3 DNA reads as TGTGCCAGCAGCCCCCAGGGATTGTCCTTTATCCAAGAGACCCAGTACTTC. Its translation: CASSPQGLSFIQETQYF.

The chain recombines TRBV6-5 with TRBJ2-1; 7 bases agree with TRBD2. Germline V CDR1 and CDR2: MNHEY, SVGAGI. This CDR3 has 14 residues. Losses at the gene ends were 6 bases for V and 6 bases for J; bases not matched to a gene: 8. CDR3 nucleotide sequence: TGTGCCAGCAGCAGGGAGGGCGGCACCAATGAGCAGTTCTTC. This sequence encodes CASSREGGTNEQFF.

The chain joins TRBV2 to TRBJ2-2, with D perhaps TRBD1 (6 bases). V was clipped by 7 bases and J by 2 bases, with 14 bases between them. CDR1 and CDR2 (germline): SNHLY, FYNNEI. The CDR3 sequence is 15 residues long. The CDR3 sequence: CASTPAGGNTGELFF. The CDR3 DNA reads as TGTGCCAGCACCCCGGCTGGGGGCAACACCGGGGAGCTGTTTTTT.

CDR3 region: CASSQGLAGGEKTQYF. In DNA, the CDR3 is TGCGCCAGCAGCCAAGGACTAGCGGGGGGAGAAAAGACCCAGTACTTC. V and J are TRBV4-3 and TRBJ2-5, with 13 bases matching TRBD2. Germline values: CDR1 LGHNA, CDR2 YSLEER. This CDR3 comprises 16 residues. J was trimmed by 6 bases and V by 1 base; bases with no gene match: 5.

This chain joins TRBV30 and TRBJ1-4; 7 nucleotides align to TRBD1. Germline V gene lookup returns CDR1 GTSNPN and CDR2 SVGIG (reference sequence). The CDR3 is 15 amino acids. The junction had 10 bases not matched to a gene; V was cut back by 4 bases and J by 5 bases. The CDR3: CAWTQGGHQNEKLFF. CDR3 nucleotide sequence: TGTGCCTGGACCCAGGGGGGACACCAAAATGAAAAACTGTTTTTT.

V and J are TRBV27 and TRBJ2-7; D may be TRBD2 (6 bases). There are 15 residues in the CDR3. CDR1 and CDR2 from the germline V gene are MNHEY and SMNVEV (reference sequence). V dropped 6 bases and J dropped 2 bases, with 17 bases sitting between them. CDR3 loop: CASRIKRAATYEQYF. The CDR3 DNA follows: TGTGCCAGCAGGATAAAGCGGGCTGCGACCTACGAGCAGTACTTC.

The chain is built from TRBV6-6 and TRBJ2-7; possible D gene TRBD1, 5 bases. Germline CDR1 and CDR2: MNHNY and SVGAGI (reference sequence). With 8 bases removed from V and 0 bases from J, the gap between germline ends came to 11 bases. This CDR3 is 13 amino acids long. The CDR3 DNA reads TGTGCCAGCCAAAAGGGGAACTCCTACGAGCAGTACTTC. Translating gives CASQKGNSYEQYF.

The chain recombines TRBV13 with TRBJ2-7; the match to TRBD1 covers 8 bases. Germline assignment: CDR1 PRHDT and CDR2 FYEKMQ (reference sequence). The CDR3 is 12 residues long. Trimming removed 5 bases from V and 7 bases from J; junction bases left unmatched: 4. The CDR3 coding sequence is TGTGCCAGCAGCAGACAGGGGTGGGAGCAGTACTTC. Its translation is CASSRQGWEQYF.

This clone appeared a few times. The gene calls are TRBV5-1 and TRBJ2-1; no clear D. This CDR3 is 14 amino acids long. Germline loops: CDR1 SGHRS, CDR2 YFSETQ. With 2 bases removed from V and 0 bases from J, the gap between germline ends came to 6 bases. The CDR3 loop reads CASSLQSSYNEQFF. CDR3 nucleotides: TGCGCCAGCAGCTTACAGAGCTCCTACAATGAGCAGTTCTTC.

The rearrangement joins TRBV5-1 to TRBJ2-7; D may be TRBD1 (6 bases). With 8 bases removed from V and 0 bases from J, the gap between germline ends came to 12 bases. CDR3 length equals 13 residues. CDR1 is SGHRS, CDR2 YFSETQ, per germline. The CDR3 DNA sequence: TGCGCCAGTACAGGGTCAACCTCCTACGAGCAGTACTTC. Protein: CASTGSTSYEQYF.

This clone was seen once. This chain links TRBV27 with TRBJ1-2; TRBD1 aligns across 8 bases. The CDR3 totals 15 residues. V lost 6 bases, J lost 2 bases, and 8 bases stayed unmatched. Germline lookup yields CDR1 MNHEY and CDR2 SMNVEV (reference sequence). CDR3: CASRRTGYYNYGYTF. In DNA form, the CDR3 reads TGTGCCAGCAGACGGACAGGGTACTACAACTATGGCTACACCTTC.

This clone was counted a single time. The gene calls are TRBV6-5 and TRBJ1-1; D might be TRBD1 (5 bases). In germline, CDR1 is MNHEY, CDR2 SVGAGI. The ends were cut back, 5 bases at V and 4 bases at J, with 11 bases in the middle. The CDR3 consists of 13 residues. This CDR3 reads CASSETVGTEAFF. DNA for the CDR3: TGTGCCAGCAGTGAGACAGTGGGCACTGAAGCTTTCTTT.

In the case of this clone: Mismatch with germline at one junction end may stem from a read error. This CDR3 is CASSVSGQGLGLYTF. The DNA of the CDR3 is TGTGCCAGCAGTGTATCGGGACAGGGACTAGGTCTCTACACCTTC. The J gene is TRBJ1-2, the V gene TRBV27, with TRBD1 identical over 9 bases. This CDR3 has 15 residues. The germline V gene encodes CDR1 MNHEY and CDR2 SMNVEV (reference sequence).

This chain links TRBV7-2 with TRBJ1-4; no clear D gene. V lost 5 bases, J lost 10 bases, and 20 bases lay in between. This CDR3 contains 15 residues. The germline gives CDR1 SGHTA, CDR2 FQGNSA. The CDR3 bases are TGTGCCAGCAGCCCAGACGGGGTGACCCGGGGAAAACTGTTTTTT. Translated, it gives CASSPDGVTRGKLFF.

The rearrangement links TRBV20-1 to TRBJ2-1; D is perhaps TRBD2 (5 bases). V shed 6 bases and J shed 10 bases, with 10 bases lying between them. The CDR3 runs 10 residues. Germline V gives CDR1 DFQATT, CDR2 SNEGSKA (reference sequence). The CDR3 here is CSAVQREQFF. CDR3 DNA sequence: TGCAGTGCGGTCCAGCGGGAGCAGTTCTTC.

The gene calls are TRBV29-1 and TRBJ2-3, with 7 bases matching TRBD2. Trimming took 5 bases from V and 4 from J; bases not matched to a gene: 15. Looked up from germline, CDR1 is SQVTM and CDR2 is ANQGSEA. This CDR3 spans 16 amino acids. In nucleotides, the CDR3 is TGCAGCGTTTCCGGTACTAGCGTTTCGCAATCAGATACGCAGTATTTT. The encoded protein is CSVSGTSVSQSDTQYF.

The CDR3 spells CASSQDIRNTEAFF. For the CDR3, the DNA is TGTGCCAGCAGTCAAGACATCCGGAACACTGAAGCTTTCTTT. J is TRBJ1-1 and V is TRBV7-2, with unresolved D. Trimming shortened V by 6 bases and J by 1 base, and 12 bases separated the two germline ends. CDR3 length: 14 amino acids. Germline V gene data show CDR1 as SGHTA and CDR2 as FQGNSA.

The chain is built from TRBV4-3 and TRBJ1-1, with TRBD1 matching 7 bases. After removal of 4 bases from V and 1 base from J, the junction contained 6 bases not matched to a gene. This CDR3 has 15 residues. The V gene's germline CDR1 is LGHNA and CDR2 YSLEER. The CDR3 is CASSPQTGWNTEAFF. CDR3 coding DNA: TGCGCCAGCAGCCCTCAGACAGGGTGGAACACTGAAGCTTTCTTT.